The 7 T cell receptor beta chains presented below share a single source sample, sequenced in a study of blood T cell repertoires in COVID-19. Only in-frame clones appear in the TCRdb table, and some are missing; sequencing was by immunoSEQ multiplex PCR. The sample lists some 41,000 clones, roughly nine tenths occurring once. Sequenced input: peripheral blood. The receptors were gathered from a human donor in a cohort sampled during active COVID-19.

V usage is TRBV5-1 and J usage is TRBJ1-6; 7 bases fit TRBD1. Germline CDR1 reads SGHRS; CDR2 reads YFSETQ. CDR3 length: 18 residues. V was pared by 4 bases and J by 0 bases, with 10 bases of the junction left unmatched. CDR3 DNA sequence: TGCGCCAGCAGCGGCTTACAGGGGCCAAGCTCCTATAATTCACCCCTCCACTTT. This codes for CASSGLQGPSSYNSPLHF.

This clone has just one count. The chain recombines TRBV6-1 with TRBJ1-2, with D unresolved. V lost 3 bases and J 4 bases, leaving 9 bases between the germline ends. CDR3 size: 13 residues. Germline V gene data show CDR1 as MNHNS and CDR2 as SASEGT. The CDR3 DNA follows: TGTGCCAGCAGTGAGCGTATGTTCTATGGCTACACCTTC. This translates into CASSERMFYGYTF.

This sequence joins TRBV19 and TRBJ2-7, with D possibly being TRBD1 (6 bases). Trimming pared 5 bases from V and 0 bases from J, leaving 17 bases between. The length of the CDR3 is 16 residues. Looked up from germline, CDR1 is LNHDA and CDR2 is SQIVND (reference sequence). The CDR3 loop reads CASSPLRGSSSYEQYF. The CDR3 DNA is TGTGCCAGTAGTCCACTAAGGGGGTCTAGCTCCTACGAGCAGTACTTC. The whole variable domain, filled in from reference TRBV19 and TRBJ2-7, reads DGGITQSPKYLFRKEGQNVTLSCEQNLNHDAMYWYRQDPGQGLRLIYYSQIVNDFQKGDIAEGYSVSREKKESFPLTVTSAQKNPTAFYLCASSPLRGSSSYEQYFGPGTRLTVT.

The J gene is TRBJ1-2, the V gene TRBV12-3 or TRBV12-4; perhaps TRBD1 as D (5 bases). This CDR3 is built from 13 residues. Deletions cut 5 bases from V and 4 bases from J, with 11 bases between. CDR3 in DNA: TGTGCCAGCAGTCCCGGGGGTACCTATGGCTACACCTTC. Encoded protein: CASSPGGTYGYTF.

The V gene is TRBV6-6, the J gene TRBJ1-1; D uncertain. In germline, CDR1 is MNHNY, CDR2 SVGAGI (reference sequence). Trimming took 5 bases from V and 0 from J, leaving 13 bases between them. The CDR3 consists of 15 residues. The CDR3 sequence is CASSPPTGMNTEAFF. For the CDR3, the DNA is TGTGCCAGCAGTCCCCCTACGGGAATGAACACTGAAGCTTTCTTT.

Here the CDR3 reads CASLTSGGNEQYF. The CDR3 DNA follows: TGTGCCAGTTTGACTAGCGGGGGAAATGAGCAGTACTTC. The genes are TRBV6-5 and TRBJ2-7; 12 nucleotides agree with TRBD2. The junction had 7 bases not matched to a gene; V was cut back by 9 bases and J by 7 bases. CDR3 length: 13 amino acids. Per the germline V gene, CDR1 is MNHEY and CDR2 is SVGAGI.

This clone was observed a few times. This rearrangement joins TRBV2 to TRBJ1-2; perhaps TRBD1 as D (6 bases). The germline V gene encodes CDR1 SNHLY and CDR2 FYNNEI. V was cut by 2 bases and J by 7 bases, with 14 bases left in between. The CDR3 has 14 amino acids. CDR3 nucleotide sequence: TGTGCCAGCAGTGAACTAACAGGGCACAGTGGCTACACCTTC. Translation gives CASSELTGHSGYTF.